These T cell receptor beta chains were read from a single sample in a study of shared clonotypes between healthy human individuals. Profiling relied on immunoSEQ multiplex PCR, and the TCRdb table lists in-frame clones only, not all of them. The sample includes about 600,000 clones, roughly 97% of them seen just once. Sequenced material: naive CD4+ T cells sorted from blood. These receptors originate from a woman in her twenties or thirties in good health. The CDR3 runs from the conserved cysteine through the conserved F or W. A D gene is named only where the DNA matches it firmly. Size tells how often a clone was seen (once, few, many) or the class of an expanded clone, and some rows leave it out.

J gene	clone size	D gene	V gene	CDR3 protein	CDR3 DNA
TRBJ2-2	-	TRBD2	TRBV2	CASSERTSGRAYDTGELFF	TGTGCCAGCAGTGAAAGGACTAGCGGGAGGGCCTATGACACCGGGGAGCTGTTTTTT
TRBJ1-4	-	-	TRBV19	CASRDMEGEKLFF	TGTGCCAGTAGGGACATGGAGGGCGAAAAACTGTTTTTT
TRBJ2-1	-	TRBD1	TRBV11-2	CASSHGTGQFF	TGTGCCAGCAGCCACGGGACAGGGCAGTTCTTC
TRBJ2-7	-	-	TRBV2	CASRRDGIYEQYF	TGTGCCAGCAGGCGAGACGGAATTTACGAGCAGTACTTC
TRBJ2-7	once	TRBD1	TRBV28	CASSFIQGASYEQYF	TGTGCCAGCAGTTTCATACAGGGGGCGTCCTACGAGCAGTACTTC
TRBJ2-7	-	TRBD1	TRBV11-2	CASSQNHQGQLYEQYF	TGTGCCAGCAGCCAAAACCACCAGGGACAGCTCTACGAGCAGTACTTC
TRBJ2-7	-	-	TRBV28	CASTLGPREAYEQYF	TGTGCCAGCACCTTGGGACCCAGAGAAGCCTACGAGCAGTACTTC
TRBJ1-4	-	TRBD1	TRBV5-4	CASSTGVVSTNEKLFF	TGTGCCAGCAGCACAGGGGTGGTTTCGACTAATGAAAAACTGTTTTTT
TRBJ1-4	-	TRBD1	TRBV7-9	CASSLWLETGVLWGEKLFF	TGTGCCAGCAGCTTATGGTTGGAGACAGGGGTCCTCTGGGGAGAAAAACTGTTTTTT
TRBJ2-1	-	-	TRBV4-2	CASSQLRDNEQFF	TGTGCCAGCAGCCAACTCAGGGACAATGAGCAGTTCTTC